One and the same sample provided the 17 T cell receptor beta chains below, sequenced in a study of blood T cells in healthy people across ages. Primers used in a second PCR of about 7 to 12 cycles were a sample-barcoded 5' primer and a J-beta primer mix. TCRdb re-called the 5' RACE reads with MiXCR, one entry per CDR3 protein. The sample holds roughly 1.5 million distinct CDR3 sequences, 40% to 45% seen once. The sample taken for sequencing was blood. Source of these receptors: a woman between 18 and 30 years old in good health.

A few counts support this clonotype. The CDR3 loop reads CSASDPRVRTQETQYF. In nucleotides, the CDR3 is TGCAGTGCTAGTGATCCCCGGGTCCGAACCCAAGAGACCCAGTACTTC. The V and J genes are TRBV20-1 and TRBJ2-5, with unresolved D. CDR1 and CDR2 (germline): DFQATT, SNEGSKA (reference sequence). This CDR3 spans 16 amino acids. Trimming removed 3 bases at V and 1 base at J, with 18 bases between.

V and J are TRBV6-5 and TRBJ2-3; D is uncertain. Trimming cost V 6 bases and J 1 base, with 11 bases left between them. This CDR3 has 14 amino acids. Per germline, CDR1 MNHEY and CDR2 SVGAGI. CDR3 coding DNA: TGTGCCAGCAGCCGCGGAGTAGGCACAGATACGCAGTATTTT. As protein: CASSRGVGTDTQYF.

The CDR3 DNA sequence: TGCAGTGCTAGAGATCCAACAGGCCCAAAAAACATTCAGTACTTC. It specifies CSARDPTGPKNIQYF. This chain connects TRBV20-1 to TRBJ2-4; the D gene is possibly TRBD1 (5 bases). This CDR3 is built from 15 residues. CDR1 is DFQATT and CDR2 is SNEGSKA in the germline V gene (reference sequence). The V and J ends lost 0 bases and 4 bases respectively, with 13 bases between them.

This chain joins TRBV20-1 and TRBJ2-7; the D call may be TRBD1 or TRBD2 (6 bases each). This CDR3 has 13 residues. V was clipped by 3 bases and J by 1 base, with 10 bases between them. Germline V gene lookup returns CDR1 DFQATT and CDR2 SNEGSKA (reference sequence). The CDR3 here is CSASPGASYEQYF. The CDR3, as DNA: TGCAGTGCTAGCCCGGGGGCTTCCTACGAGCAGTACTTC.

The chain recombines TRBV3-1 with TRBJ2-5; 9 bases are shared with TRBD1. The J call may be incorrect, as the DNA end agrees better with TRBJ2-7. The germline V gene has CDR1 LGHDT and CDR2 YNNKEL (reference sequence). The CDR3 is made up of 15 amino acids. CDR3 region: CASSQDRGNIYEQYF. The CDR3, as DNA: TGTGCCAGCAGCCAGGACAGGGGAAACATCTACGAGCAGTACTTC.

Only a few counts were recorded for this clonotype. The rearrangement joins TRBV18 to TRBJ2-1; tentatively, D is TRBD2 (6 bases). CDR1 and CDR2 (germline): KGHSH, LQKENI. Trimming pared 0 bases from V and 2 bases from J, leaving 11 bases between. This CDR3 has 16 amino acids. The CDR3 spells CASSPPVAVPYNEQFF. Here the CDR3 DNA reads TGTGCCAGCTCACCACCGGTAGCGGTCCCCTACAATGAGCAGTTCTTC.

Only a few counts were recorded for this clonotype. V gene TRBV28 combines with J gene TRBJ2-3; TRBD1 aligns across 7 bases. This CDR3 region has 18 residues. Germline CDR1 is MDHEN and CDR2 is SYDVKM. V was clipped by 1 base and J by 3 bases; unmatched bases: 13. In DNA form, the CDR3 reads TGTGCCAGCAGTTTATCCCATCGACAGGGTGTCCTTACAGATACGCAGTATTTT. Translating gives CASSLSHRQGVLTDTQYF.

This rearrangement joins TRBV30 to TRBJ2-1; tentative D call: TRBD1 (5 bases). Germline V gene sequence: CDR1 GTSNPN, CDR2 SVGIG (reference sequence). The CDR3 covers 12 residues. V was pared by 2 bases and J by 4 bases, with 6 bases between. The CDR3 protein is CAWSNRYNEQFF. CDR3 sequence (DNA): TGTGCCTGGAGTAACAGGTACAATGAGCAGTTCTTC. The entire variable domain, with the rest obtained from reference TRBV30 and TRBJ2-1, is as follows: SQTIHQWPATLVQPVGSPLSLECTVEGTSNPNLYWYRQAAGRGLQLLFYSVGIGQISSEVPQNLSASRPQDRQFILSSKKLLLSDSGFYLCAWSNRYNEQFFGPGTRLTVL.

This clonotype was counted a single time. The chain uses TRBV7-2 and TRBJ2-2, with 9 bases identical to TRBD2. The CDR3 consists of 18 residues. Trimming removed 5 bases from V and 2 bases from J; junction bases left unmatched: 12. Per germline, CDR1 SGHTA and CDR2 FQGNSA. The CDR3 protein is CASSHTGLAGTNTGELFF. The CDR3 region has the DNA TGTGCCAGCAGCCATACCGGGCTAGCGGGAACTAACACCGGGGAGCTGTTTTTT.

The genes are TRBV27 and TRBJ1-5, with D hard to call. The CDR3 runs to 15 residues. V was trimmed by 6 bases and J by 0 bases, leaving 12 bases between them. Germline CDR1 MNHEY, CDR2 SMNVEV (reference sequence). The chain's CDR3 is CASRPYTVSNQPQHF. CDR3 nucleotide sequence: TGTGCCAGCAGGCCATACACGGTTAGCAATCAGCCCCAGCATTTT.

This clonotype was detected a few times. The chain employs TRBV6-5 and TRBJ2-3, with a possible D match to TRBD2 (5 bases). The CDR3 runs 14 residues. V was clipped by 2 bases and J by 2 bases, with 8 bases between them. Germline CDR1 and CDR2: MNHEY and SVGAGI. The CDR3 nucleotides read TGTGCCAGCAGTTACGCGGGCAACACAGATACGCAGTATTTT. Translation: CASSYAGNTDTQYF.

This clonotype showed up many times. V gene TRBV20-1 combines with J gene TRBJ2-1; D unclear. Germline CDR1 reads DFQATT; CDR2 reads SNEGSKA (reference sequence). The length of the CDR3 is 14 residues. Trimming shortened V by 8 bases and J by 4 bases, and 18 bases separated the two germline ends. This CDR3 reads CSPESGPSYNEQFF. In DNA, the CDR3 is TGCAGTCCAGAGTCCGGACCTTCTTACAATGAGCAGTTCTTC.

This clonotype was seen more than once but under ten times. This chain uses TRBV20-1 with TRBJ1-2; D uncertain. The CDR3 spans 15 residues. Germline assignment: CDR1 DFQATT and CDR2 SNEGSKA (reference sequence). Trimming took 0 bases from V and 6 from J, leaving 17 bases between them. For the CDR3, the DNA is TGCAGTGCTAGAGAAGGAGGGAACAGCTTAAATGGCTACACCTTC. This gives the protein CSAREGGNSLNGYTF.

The rearrangement joins TRBV20-1 to TRBJ2-2, with D uncertain. The germline CDR1 and CDR2 sequences are DFQATT and SNEGSKA (reference sequence). The CDR3 length is 12 residues. The CDR3 loop is CSAYSDTGELFF. The CDR3 DNA follows: TGCAGCGCTTACTCGGACACCGGGGAGCTGTTTTTT.

This clonotype was seen many times. The chain recombines TRBV4-2 with TRBJ1-2, with TRBD1 matching over 8 bases. The V segment lost 3 bases and the J segment 8 bases; nucleotides outside the gene matches: 11. Per germline, CDR1 LGHNA and CDR2 YNFKEQ. This CDR3 comprises 15 residues. CDR3 sequence (DNA): TGTGCCAGCAGCCAGGACGGACAGGGAACGTTCGGCTACACCTTC. Its translation is CASSQDGQGTFGYTF.

J is TRBJ2-3 and V is TRBV18; a weak D match, TRBD2 (6 bases). This CDR3 spans 15 amino acids. Trimming removed 2 bases from V and 1 base from J, with 10 bases in between. Germline CDR1 and CDR2: KGHSH and LQKENI. The CDR3 is CASSPMGTGTDTQYF. The CDR3 coding sequence is TGTGCCAGCTCACCAATGGGGACTGGCACAGATACGCAGTATTTT.

The chain employs TRBV25-1 and TRBJ2-1; either TRBD1 or TRBD2 may fit D (5 bases each). This CDR3 has 15 amino acids. Germline CDR1 and CDR2: MGHDK and SYGVNS. Trimming pared 4 bases from V and 5 bases from J, leaving 15 bases between. CDR3 sequence: CASSAPGPRHNEQFF. Here the CDR3 DNA reads TGTGCCAGCAGTGCGCCGGGACCTCGGCACAATGAGCAGTTCTTC.